This T cell receptor (beta chain) is drawn from a study of read filtering for tumor transcriptome and immune sequencing (TCRdb year 2020). In terms of the full investigation: The cohort had 17 male and 15 or so female patients with a mean age of about 70 years, ranging from roughly 45 to 80. By revised international staging, eight or nine patients were R-ISS I, over 15 were R-ISS II and roughly seven were R-ISS III. After DNase treatment, whole-transcriptome libraries were prepared using the TruSeq RNA Access Library Prep Kit. Per sample, about 3.5 to 11 million TCR-region mapped reads were obtained with IR-seq, compared with only about 80 to 1273 with RNA-seq. The study compared TCR repertoires from targeted immune repertoire sequencing and bulk whole-transcriptome sequencing run on the same bone marrow samples. As a main aim, a read-filtering strategy for immune repertoire data was addressed, with the specific question being whether clonotypes supported by a single read should be removed.

Bone marrow was sampled from every patient at the time of active disease. Bone marrow mononuclear cells were isolated by Ficoll-Hypaque density gradient centrifugation. To remove myeloma plasma cells, the cells were labeled with CD138 magnetic microbeads on a MACS separator, and CD138-negative cells were then collected by negative selection. Flow cytometry on an Attune NxT with CD138 antibodies was used to check the purity of the isolated cells. Total RNA was extracted using TRIzol reagent and was quantified on a NanoDrop spectrophotometer. For each patient, the CD138-negative bone marrow sample underwent paired RNA-seq and IR-seq. Study-wide findings and limitations: Compared with RNA-seq, IR-seq captured clonotypes at much greater depth and more reliably, and a smaller IR-seq throughput was enough to identify most of the shared clonotypes. When single-read clonotypes were removed, the proportions of shared clonotypes in IR-seq and RNA-seq correlated more strongly. In IR-seq, single-read clonotypes were approximately 80% of clonotypes but about 3.5% of total reads; in RNA-seq they were about 75% of clonotypes and 35% to 55% of reads. The sorted CD138-negative fraction was a mixed bone marrow immune population, not purified T cells.

This clonotype was counted ten times or more. Its antigen specificity is not known. No base-level quality is on record; no much larger clone is a single base apart. The Immunoverse kit was used to build TCR libraries from around 400 ng RNA, with molecular barcoded adaptors covering alpha/delta and beta/gamma chains. TCR library preparation used the same RNA that was used for transcriptome sequencing. Sequencing of TCR libraries was carried out on an Illumina HiSeq 4000 with 2 x 150 cycles. In the authors' own workflow: MiXCR aligned TCR reads to human V, D, J and C references and assembled the aligned reads into CDR3 clonotypes, with quality filtering and error correction included. The tcR package in R was used to analyze clonotype counts and gene usage diversity. Raw mapping reads were checked after the RNA-seq reads had been mapped by STAR aligner version 2.5.3a onto the human GRCh37 genome. To test the effect of sequencing depth on detected clonotypes, IR-seq fastq files were randomly downsampled using Seqtk 1.3. TCRdb trimmed public reads at Q25 via fastp, called clones via MiXCR and kept in-frame beta chains. Entries are consolidated by CDR3 protein sequence, retaining the most common genes and DNA. The V and J calls follow TCRdb's processing rather than the paper's. This sample lists fewer than 150,000 distinct CDR3 sequences; 13% were detected once. The ten largest clones represent 9.5% to 11% of the sample.

The sequence was collected from a donor at least 40 years old with multiple myeloma. Sequencing was done on a sample of a population of CD138-negative cells sorted from bone marrow. In the paper's terms, the cell subset or site label means: bone marrow mononuclear cells depleted of CD138+ plasma/myeloma cells by negative magnetic selection.

The sequence in DNA is TGTGCCAGCAGTCTGCCATTAGCGGGAGGGCCTGGCAATGAGCAGTTCTTC. Translated, this is CASSLPLAGGPGNEQFF. Recombination joined TRBV27 with TRBJ2-1; 11 bases in between match TRBD2. After removal of 5 bases from V and 6 bases from J, the junction retains 12 bases not matched to a gene. Including the terminal cysteine and phenylalanine, the CDR3 comprises 17 residues. CDR3 DNA only is kept here, 51 bases in frame from base 1. Sequences MNHEY (CDR1) and SMNVEV (CDR2) are obtained from the germline V gene (reference sequence).